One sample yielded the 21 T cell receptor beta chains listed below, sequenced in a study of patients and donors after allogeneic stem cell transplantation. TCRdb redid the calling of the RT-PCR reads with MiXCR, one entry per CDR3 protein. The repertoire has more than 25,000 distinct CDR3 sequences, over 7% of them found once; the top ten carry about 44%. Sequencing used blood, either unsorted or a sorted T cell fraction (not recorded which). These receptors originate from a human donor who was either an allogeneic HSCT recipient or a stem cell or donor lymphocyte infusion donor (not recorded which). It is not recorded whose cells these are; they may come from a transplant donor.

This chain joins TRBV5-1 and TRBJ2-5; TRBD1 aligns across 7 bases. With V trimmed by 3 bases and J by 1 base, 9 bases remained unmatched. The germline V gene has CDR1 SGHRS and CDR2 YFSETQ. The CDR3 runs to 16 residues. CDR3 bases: TGCGCCAGCAGCTCAACACGGGACAGCCCCCAAGAGACCCAGTACTTC. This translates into CASSSTRDSPQETQYF.

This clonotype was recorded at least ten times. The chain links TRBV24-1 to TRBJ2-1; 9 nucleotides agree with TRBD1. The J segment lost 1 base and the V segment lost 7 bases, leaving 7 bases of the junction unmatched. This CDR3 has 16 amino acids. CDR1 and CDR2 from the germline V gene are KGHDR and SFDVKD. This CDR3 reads CATRYRDRESYNEQFF. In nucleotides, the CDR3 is TGTGCCACCAGATACCGGGACAGGGAGTCCTACAATGAGCAGTTCTTC.

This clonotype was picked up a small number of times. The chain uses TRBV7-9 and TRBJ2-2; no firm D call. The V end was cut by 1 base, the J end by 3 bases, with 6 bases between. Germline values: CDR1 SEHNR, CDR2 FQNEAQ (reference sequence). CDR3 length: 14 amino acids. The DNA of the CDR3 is TGTGCCAGCAGCTTAGATGGCTACACCGGGGAGCTGTTTTTT. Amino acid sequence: CASSLDGYTGELFF.

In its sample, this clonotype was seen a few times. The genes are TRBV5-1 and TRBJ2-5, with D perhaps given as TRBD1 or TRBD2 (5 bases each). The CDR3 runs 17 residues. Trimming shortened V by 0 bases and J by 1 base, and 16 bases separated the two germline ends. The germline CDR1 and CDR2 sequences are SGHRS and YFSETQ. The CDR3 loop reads CASSLVYGKGTQETQYF. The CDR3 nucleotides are TGCGCCAGCAGCTTGGTGTACGGTAAGGGGACCCAAGAGACCCAGTACTTC.

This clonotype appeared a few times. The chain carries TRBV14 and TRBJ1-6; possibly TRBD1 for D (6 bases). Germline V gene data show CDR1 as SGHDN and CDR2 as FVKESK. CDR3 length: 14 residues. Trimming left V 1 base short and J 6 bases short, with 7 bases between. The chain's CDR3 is CASSQGTVNSPLHF. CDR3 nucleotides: TGTGCCAGCAGCCAAGGGACAGTTAATTCACCCCTCCACTTT.

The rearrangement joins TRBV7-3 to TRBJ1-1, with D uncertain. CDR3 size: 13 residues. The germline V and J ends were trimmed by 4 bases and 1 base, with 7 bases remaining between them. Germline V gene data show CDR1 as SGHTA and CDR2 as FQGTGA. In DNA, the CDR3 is TGTGCCAGCAGCTCGACCCAGAACACTGAAGCTTTCTTT. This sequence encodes CASSSTQNTEAFF.

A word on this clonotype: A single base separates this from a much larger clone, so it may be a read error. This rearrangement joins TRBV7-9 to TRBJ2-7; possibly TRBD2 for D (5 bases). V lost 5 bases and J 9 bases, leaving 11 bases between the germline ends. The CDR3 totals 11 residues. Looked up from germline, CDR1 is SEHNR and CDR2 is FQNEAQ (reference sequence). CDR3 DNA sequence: TGTGCCAGCAGCCCCCGGGATAGGCAGTACTTC. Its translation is CASSPRDRQYF. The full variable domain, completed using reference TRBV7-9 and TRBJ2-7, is DTGVSQNPRHKITKRGQNVTFRCDPISEHNRLYWYRQTLGQGPEFLTYFQNEAQLEKSRLLSDRFSAERPKGSFSTLEIQRTEQGDSAMYLCASSPRDRQYFGPGTRLTVT.

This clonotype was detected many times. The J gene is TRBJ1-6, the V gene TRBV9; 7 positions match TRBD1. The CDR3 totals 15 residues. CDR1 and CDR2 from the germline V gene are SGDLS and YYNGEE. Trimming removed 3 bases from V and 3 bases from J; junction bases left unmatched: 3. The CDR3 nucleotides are TGTGCCAGCAGCGCGACAGGGTTCTATAATTCACCCCTCCACTTT. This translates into CASSATGFYNSPLHF.

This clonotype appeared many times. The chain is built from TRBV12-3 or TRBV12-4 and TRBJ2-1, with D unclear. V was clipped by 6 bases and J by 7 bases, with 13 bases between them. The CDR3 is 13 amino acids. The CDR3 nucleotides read TGTGCCAGCAGCCCTAGAGTTGGAAATGAGCAGTTCTTC. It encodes CASSPRVGNEQFF.

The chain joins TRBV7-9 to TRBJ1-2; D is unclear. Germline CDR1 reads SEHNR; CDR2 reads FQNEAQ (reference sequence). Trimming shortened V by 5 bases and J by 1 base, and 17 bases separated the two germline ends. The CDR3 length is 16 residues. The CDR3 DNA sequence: TGTGCCAGCAGCGCAATGGGAGGAGCATTTAACTATGGCTACACCTTC. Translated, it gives CASSAMGGAFNYGYTF. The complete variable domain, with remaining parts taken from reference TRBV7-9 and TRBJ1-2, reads DTGVSQNPRHKITKRGQNVTFRCDPISEHNRLYWYRQTLGQGPEFLTYFQNEAQLEKSRLLSDRFSAERPKGSFSTLEIQRTEQGDSAMYLCASSAMGGAFNYGYTFGSGTRLTVV.

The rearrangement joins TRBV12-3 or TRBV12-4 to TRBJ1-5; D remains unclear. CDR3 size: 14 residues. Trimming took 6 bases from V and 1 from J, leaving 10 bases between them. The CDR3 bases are TGTGCCAGCAGCTACTTGTCGAGCAATCAGCCCCAGCATTTT. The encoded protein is CASSYLSSNQPQHF.

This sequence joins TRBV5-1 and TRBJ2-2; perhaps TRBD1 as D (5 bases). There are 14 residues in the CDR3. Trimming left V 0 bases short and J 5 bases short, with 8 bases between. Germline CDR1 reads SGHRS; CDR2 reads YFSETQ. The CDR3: CASSLAQATGELFF. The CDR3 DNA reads TGCGCCAGCAGCTTGGCACAGGCGACCGGGGAGCTGTTTTTT. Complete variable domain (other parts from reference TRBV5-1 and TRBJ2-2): KAGVTQTPRYLIKTRGQQVTLSCSPISGHRSVSWYQQTPGQGLQFLFEYFSETQRNKGNFPGRFSGRQFSNSRSEMNVSTLELGDSALYLCASSLAQATGELFFGEGSRLTVL.

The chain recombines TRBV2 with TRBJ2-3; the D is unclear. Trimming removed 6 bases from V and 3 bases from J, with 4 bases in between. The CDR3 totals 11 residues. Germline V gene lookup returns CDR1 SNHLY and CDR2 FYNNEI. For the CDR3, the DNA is TGTGCCAGCAGGAGGACAGATACGCAGTATTTT. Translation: CASRRTDTQYF. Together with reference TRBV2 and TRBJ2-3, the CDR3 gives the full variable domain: EPEVTQTPSHQVTQMGQEVILRCVPISNHLYFYWYRQILGQKVEFLVSFYNNEISEKSEIFDDQFSVERPDGSNFTLKIRSTKLEDSAMYFCASRRTDTQYFGPGTRLTVL.

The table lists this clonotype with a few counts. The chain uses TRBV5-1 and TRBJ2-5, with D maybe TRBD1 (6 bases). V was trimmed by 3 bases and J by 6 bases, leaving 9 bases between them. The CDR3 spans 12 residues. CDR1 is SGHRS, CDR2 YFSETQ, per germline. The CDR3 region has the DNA TGCGCCAGCAGCTACGACAGGCAGACCCAGTACTTC. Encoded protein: CASSYDRQTQYF.

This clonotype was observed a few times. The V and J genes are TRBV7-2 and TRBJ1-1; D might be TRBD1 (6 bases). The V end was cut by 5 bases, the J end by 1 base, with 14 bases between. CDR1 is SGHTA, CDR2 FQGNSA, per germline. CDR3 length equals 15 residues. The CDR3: CASSPGGAANTEAFF. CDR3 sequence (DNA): TGTGCCAGCAGCCCTGGGGGGGCAGCGAACACTGAAGCTTTCTTT.

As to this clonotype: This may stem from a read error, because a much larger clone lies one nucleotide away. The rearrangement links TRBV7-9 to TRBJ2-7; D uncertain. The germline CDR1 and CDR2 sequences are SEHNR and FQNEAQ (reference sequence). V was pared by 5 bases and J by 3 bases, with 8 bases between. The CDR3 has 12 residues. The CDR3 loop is CASSAWGYEQYF. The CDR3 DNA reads TGTGCCAGCAGCGCGTGGGGCTACGAGCAGTACTTC.

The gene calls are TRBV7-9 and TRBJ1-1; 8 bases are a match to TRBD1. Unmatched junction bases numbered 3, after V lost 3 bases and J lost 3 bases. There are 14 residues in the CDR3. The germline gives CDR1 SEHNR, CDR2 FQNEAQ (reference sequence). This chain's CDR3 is CASSFLQGDTEAFF. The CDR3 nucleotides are TGTGCCAGCAGCTTTCTACAGGGGGACACTGAAGCTTTCTTT.

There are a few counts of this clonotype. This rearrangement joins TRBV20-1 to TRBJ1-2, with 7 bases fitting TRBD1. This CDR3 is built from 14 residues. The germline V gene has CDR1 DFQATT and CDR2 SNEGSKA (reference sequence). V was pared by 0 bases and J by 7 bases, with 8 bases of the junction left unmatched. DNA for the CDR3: TGCAGTGCTAGAGATCAGACAGGGCTTGGTGGCTACACCTTC. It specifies CSARDQTGLGGYTF.

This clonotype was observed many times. Here the CDR3 DNA reads TGCGCCAGCAGCTCCGAACCCGGGACAGGAAGTGAAGCTTTCTTT. Residues: CASSSEPGTGSEAFF. The chain has TRBV5-1 and TRBJ1-1, with 8 bases fitting TRBD1. The CDR3 spans 15 residues. V was pared by 3 bases and J by 7 bases, with 11 bases of the junction left unmatched. Germline V gives CDR1 SGHRS, CDR2 YFSETQ. The full variable domain, completed using reference TRBV5-1 and TRBJ1-1, is KAGVTQTPRYLIKTRGQQVTLSCSPISGHRSVSWYQQTPGQGLQFLFEYFSETQRNKGNFPGRFSGRQFSNSRSEMNVSTLELGDSALYLCASSSEPGTGSEAFFGQGTRLTVV.

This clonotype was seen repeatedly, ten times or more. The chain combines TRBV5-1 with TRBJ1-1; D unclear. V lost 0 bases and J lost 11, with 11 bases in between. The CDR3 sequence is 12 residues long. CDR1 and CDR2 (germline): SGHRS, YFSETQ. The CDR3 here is CASSLDGQLAFF. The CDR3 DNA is TGCGCCAGCAGCTTGGATGGGCAGCTCGCTTTCTTT.

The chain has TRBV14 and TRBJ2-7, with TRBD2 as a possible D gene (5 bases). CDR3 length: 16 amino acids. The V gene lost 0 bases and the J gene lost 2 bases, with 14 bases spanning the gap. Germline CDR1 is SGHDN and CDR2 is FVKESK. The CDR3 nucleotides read TGTGCCAGCAGCCAAGATCCGAGGGCGAATACCTACGAGCAGTACTTC. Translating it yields CASSQDPRANTYEQYF. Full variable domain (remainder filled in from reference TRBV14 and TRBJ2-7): EAGVTQFPSHSVIEKGQTVTLRCDPISGHDNLYWYRRVMGKEIKFLLHFVKESKQDESGMPNNRFLAERTGGTYSTLKVQPAELEDSGVYFCASSQDPRANTYEQYFGPGTRLTVT.